Below, 22 T cell receptor beta chains from the same sample are listed, as sequenced in a study of T cell repertoires in cytomegalovirus infection. TCRdb re-called the reads with MiXCR, one entry per CDR3 protein. The sample has over 450,000 distinct CDR3 sequences, around 10% seen once. Sequenced input: PBMCs. These receptors originate from a human donor in good health (CMV status not recorded). Some clones in this sample may be carry-over from other donors' samples.

This chain joins TRBV7-3 and TRBJ2-3; no reliable D call. Germline V gives CDR1 SGHTA, CDR2 FQGTGA. The CDR3 has 14 amino acids. Between the trimmed V and J ends, which lost 5 bases and 0 bases, there was a span of 9 bases. The CDR3, as DNA: TGTGCCAGCAGCAGCATGGGTAGCACAGATACGCAGTATTTT. Encoded protein: CASSSMGSTDTQYF.

Points on this clonotype: Its ends do not fully match the called genes, so a read error is possible. The gene calls are TRBV7-8 and TRBJ2-3; D gene uncertain. The CDR3 has 16 residues. Germline-derived CDR1 and CDR2 are SGHVS and FQNEAQ. The CDR3 DNA follows: TGTGCCAGCGGGATAGTTGAAACCCTAAACACAGATACGCAGTACTTT. Protein sequence: CASGIVETLNTDTQYF.

A few counts support this clonotype. As DNA, the CDR3 is TGTGCCAGCAGTTTAGCCCAGGGGGGTCCCCAAGAGACCCAGTACTTC. Its protein is CASSLAQGGPQETQYF. V and J are TRBV12-3 or TRBV12-4 and TRBJ2-5; a possible D gene is TRBD1 (7 bases). The germline V and J ends were trimmed by 0 bases and 1 base, with 12 bases remaining between them. This CDR3 comprises 16 residues.

This clonotype came up many times. The gene calls are TRBV19 and TRBJ1-1; D gene ambiguous. This CDR3 contains 13 residues. Germline CDR1 is LNHDA and CDR2 is SQIVND (reference sequence). Trimming stripped 2 bases from V and 7 bases from J, with 11 bases between. The CDR3 nucleotides read TGTGCCAGTAGTATATCGAGAGCTTATGAAGCTTTCTTT. This encodes CASSISRAYEAFF.

This clonotype was seen only a few times. The CDR3 nucleotides read TGCAGCGTTGAATTTAGTACAAATGAGCAGTTCTTC. Translation: CSVEFSTNEQFF. This chain uses TRBV29-1 with TRBJ2-1; D remains ambiguous. Trimming took 2 bases from V and 7 from J, leaving 9 bases between them. Germline loops: CDR1 SQVTM, CDR2 ANQGSEA. The CDR3 has 12 amino acids.

This clonotype was picked up many times. The gene calls are TRBV5-5 and TRBJ2-7; D might be TRBD1 or TRBD2, each matching 5 bases. CDR3 length equals 14 residues. CDR1 SGHKS and CDR2 YYEKEE come from the germline V gene (reference sequence). Trimming pared 6 bases from V and 5 bases from J, leaving 18 bases between. Here the CDR3 reads CASTITGTDDEQYF. The CDR3, as DNA: TGTGCCAGCACCATAACCGGGACGGACGACGAGCAGTACTTC.

This clonotype came up a few times. The chain is built from TRBV7-9 and TRBJ1-5, with D perhaps matching TRBD1 (6 bases). V lost 1 base and J 6 bases, leaving 16 bases between the germline ends. Germline V lookup: CDR1 SEHNR, CDR2 FQNEAQ (reference sequence). This CDR3 has 16 amino acids. CDR3 loop: CASSLVGRGRRQPQHF. The CDR3 bases are TGTGCCAGCAGCTTAGTTGGCAGGGGCCGACGTCAGCCCCAGCATTTT.

The chain couples TRBV5-1 to TRBJ2-3; D call uncertain. V was pared by 4 bases and J by 6 bases, with 9 bases between. From germline, CDR1 is SGHRS and CDR2 YFSETQ. The CDR3 loop spans 12 amino acids. In DNA, the CDR3 is TGCGCCAGCAGCGTGCGATCCGATACGCAGTATTTT. It translates to CASSVRSDTQYF.

The chain recombines TRBV19 with TRBJ2-1; 10 positions agree with TRBD1. The CDR3 runs 17 residues. Germline V gene data show CDR1 as LNHDA and CDR2 as SQIVND (reference sequence). J lost 4 bases, V lost 3 bases, and 9 bases had no gene match. The CDR3 coding sequence is TGTGCCAGTAGTATTGGAAGCGACAGGGGGCAGTACAATGAGCAGTTCTTC. It specifies CASSIGSDRGQYNEQFF. Using reference TRBV19 and TRBJ2-1 for the parts outside the CDR3, the full variable domain is DGGITQSPKYLFRKEGQNVTLSCEQNLNHDAMYWYRQDPGQGLRLIYYSQIVNDFQKGDIAEGYSVSREKKESFPLTVTSAQKNPTAFYLCASSIGSDRGQYNEQFFGPGTRLTVL.

This clonotype has a count of ten or more. The V and J genes are TRBV12-3 or TRBV12-4 and TRBJ1-1, with D tentatively TRBD1 (5 bases). Trimming took off 4 bases at V and 3 bases at J, with 15 bases between the two ends. CDR3 length equals 15 residues. CDR3 sequence: CASSSTIGGYTEAFF. For the CDR3, the DNA is TGTGCCAGCAGTTCCACCATTGGGGGGTACACTGAAGCTTTCTTT.

The sample holds many counts of this clonotype. This rearrangement joins TRBV7-2 to TRBJ2-7; D call uncertain. Germline V gene data show CDR1 as SGHTA and CDR2 as FQGNSA. Trimming removed 0 bases from V and 4 bases from J, with 7 bases in between. This CDR3 has 13 residues. In DNA form, the CDR3 reads TGTGCCAGCAGCTTAGCCACAGCTTACGAGCAGTACTTC. Its protein is CASSLATAYEQYF. Together with reference TRBV7-2 and TRBJ2-7, the CDR3 gives the full variable domain: GAGVSQSPSNKVTEKGKDVELRCDPISGHTALYWYRQSLGQGLEFLIYFQGNSAPDKSGLPSDRFSAERTGGSVSTLTIQRTQQEDSAVYLCASSLATAYEQYFGPGTRLTVT.

The V call is TRBV12-3 or TRBV12-4, the J call TRBJ2-5; the D is unclear. Trimming shortened V by 5 bases and J by 5 bases, and 18 bases separated the two germline ends. The CDR3 runs to 15 residues. CDR3 region: CASSTPLNLAETQYF. The CDR3 nucleotides read TGTGCCAGCAGTACTCCGCTAAACCTTGCGGAGACCCAGTACTTC.

This clonotype was seen ten or more times. The rearrangement links TRBV6-5 to TRBJ2-7; 12 bases align to TRBD1. CDR3 length equals 16 residues. The V and J ends lost 6 bases and 2 bases, in that order; junction bases with no gene match: 8. The germline V gene encodes CDR1 MNHEY and CDR2 SVGAGI. The CDR3: CASSRDRGRSPYEQYF. The CDR3 region has the DNA TGTGCCAGCAGCCGGGACAGGGGGCGTTCTCCCTACGAGCAGTACTTC.

Ten or more counts support this clonotype. The rearrangement uses TRBV7-2 and TRBJ2-1; TRBD1 aligns across 7 bases. After removal of 2 bases from V and 8 bases from J, the junction contained 9 bases not matched to a gene. The CDR3 sequence is 15 residues long. Germline V gene lookup returns CDR1 SGHTA and CDR2 FQGNSA. This CDR3 reads CASSLKGQSEYEQFF. The DNA of the CDR3 is TGTGCCAGCAGCTTAAAGGGACAGTCTGAGTATGAGCAGTTCTTC.

The CDR3 bases are TGCAGTGCCCGGGACGTTCGTGAGCAGTTCTTC. Residues: CSARDVREQFF. The chain employs TRBV20-1 and TRBJ2-1; perhaps D is TRBD1 or TRBD2 (5 bases each). V gave up 6 bases and J gave up 9 bases, with 12 bases separating them. The CDR3 spans 11 residues. In germline, CDR1 is DFQATT, CDR2 SNEGSKA (reference sequence).

This clonotype showed up many times. The rearrangement links TRBV7-8 to TRBJ2-2, with D perhaps matching TRBD1 (5 bases). Germline lookup yields CDR1 SGHVS and CDR2 FQNEAQ. Trimming removed 8 bases from V and 13 bases from J, with 11 bases in between. This CDR3 is built from 10 residues. The CDR3 protein is CASLQGTLFF. CDR3 coding DNA: TGTGCCAGCCTCCAGGGTACGCTGTTTTTT.

This clonotype was observed at least ten times. The chain recombines TRBV5-4 with TRBJ1-1, with a possible D match to TRBD1 (5 bases). This CDR3 region has 13 residues. Trimming cost V 7 bases and J 0 bases, with 10 bases left between them. Germline V gene data show CDR1 as SGHNT and CDR2 as YYREEE (reference sequence). The CDR3: CASAGGVNTEAFF. CDR3 nucleotide sequence: TGTGCCAGCGCCGGGGGGGTGAACACTGAAGCTTTCTTT.

This clonotype came up many times. The rearrangement joins TRBV27 to TRBJ2-3, with D perhaps matching TRBD1 or TRBD2 (5 bases each). V lost 3 bases and J lost 1, with 8 bases in between. Germline V gene lookup returns CDR1 MNHEY and CDR2 SMNVEV (reference sequence). The CDR3 contains 14 residues. This CDR3 reads CASSFWDRTDTQYF. The CDR3 DNA follows: TGTGCCAGCAGTTTCTGGGACCGCACAGATACGCAGTATTTT.

At least ten counts were recorded for this clonotype. The chain uses TRBV12-3 or TRBV12-4 and TRBJ2-4; D not resolved. CDR3 length: 14 amino acids. V lost 1 base to trimming and J lost 6 bases, with 10 bases between them. The CDR3 loop reads CASSLEAGRNIQYF. The CDR3 DNA sequence: TGTGCCAGCAGTTTAGAGGCCGGGCGAAACATTCAGTACTTC.

This clonotype was observed at least ten times. The chain employs TRBV7-9 and TRBJ2-6, with TRBD1 matching over 7 bases. This CDR3 has 16 amino acids. J gave up 1 base and V 5 bases, and 5 bases lay outside the gene matches. Germline V lookup: CDR1 SEHNR, CDR2 FQNEAQ (reference sequence). DNA for the CDR3: TGTGCCAGCAGCCTCGGACAGGTATCTGGGGCCAACGTCCTGACTTTC. This translates into CASSLGQVSGANVLTF. The entire variable domain, with the rest obtained from reference TRBV7-9 and TRBJ2-6, is as follows: DTGVSQNPRHKITKRGQNVTFRCDPISEHNRLYWYRQTLGQGPEFLTYFQNEAQLEKSRLLSDRFSAERPKGSFSTLEIQRTEQGDSAMYLCASSLGQVSGANVLTFGAGSRLTVL.

V gene TRBV6-2 or TRBV6-3 combines with J gene TRBJ2-2; D unresolved. V was clipped by 6 bases and J by 4 bases, with 18 bases between them. CDR1 MNHEY and CDR2 SVGEGT come from the germline V gene. The CDR3 has 16 residues. CDR3 in DNA: TGTGCCAGCAGCCCCGGCTATGGAGAAGTCACCGGGGAGCTGTTTTTT. Its translation is CASSPGYGEVTGELFF.

This clonotype was seen a handful of times. The rearrangement uses TRBV2 and TRBJ2-7; the D gene is possibly TRBD2 (6 bases). The V end was cut by 1 base, the J end by 8 bases, with 12 bases between. The V gene's germline CDR1 is SNHLY and CDR2 FYNNEI. The CDR3 extends over 13 amino acids. In DNA form, the CDR3 reads TGTGCCAGCAGTGAAGGACTAGATTGGAAGCAGTACTTC. It yields the protein CASSEGLDWKQYF.